This TCR beta chain was recorded in a study of T cells of healthy individuals. TCRdb reprocessed the 5' RACE reads via MiXCR and lists one record per CDR3 protein. The data contain about 100,000 distinct CDR3 sequences, under 20% of them seen just once; the ten biggest clones take up under 7.5%. This clonotype was observed a few times. CDR1 MNHEY and CDR2 SVGAGI come from the germline V gene. The V segment lost 5 bases and the J segment 5 bases; nucleotides outside the gene matches: 8. The CDR3 is made up of 15 amino acids. The origin of this receptor is a human donor in good health. The rearrangement joins TRBV6-5 to TRBJ2-2; TRBD2 matches at 7 bases. The CDR3 DNA reads as TGTGCCAGCAGTAGACGCGGGGGAGGTACCGGGGAGCTGTTTTTT. This sequence encodes CASSRRGGGTGELFF.